Below, one T cell receptor (beta chain) is given with its context. The data originate from a study of T cell changes during pregnancy in multiple sclerosis. Trimming took 1 base from V and 7 from J, leaving 11 bases between them. This CDR3 spans 13 amino acids. Germline assignment: CDR1 SGHDT and CDR2 YYEEEE. Data came from immunoSEQ multiplex PCR; TCRdb stores just in-frame clones and leaves some out. Of about 50,000 clones in the sample, about 91% were seen once. The source material was CD8+ T cells from peripheral blood mononuclear cells, sampled after pregnancy. This chain connects TRBV5-6 to TRBJ2-5, with D possibly TRBD2 on 6 matching bases. The TCR was taken from a female donor with multiple sclerosis, enrolled in a pregnancy study. The CDR3 is CASSLMGGRTQYF. CDR3 nucleotide sequence: TGTGCCAGCAGCTTGATGGGAGGAAGGACCCAGTACTTC. The full variable domain, its missing parts supplied by reference TRBV5-6 and TRBJ2-5, is DAGVTQSPTHLIKTRGQQVTLRCSPKSGHDTVSWYQQALGQGPQFIFQYYEEEERQRGNFPDRFSGHQFPNYSSELNVNALLLGDSALYLCASSLMGGRTQYFGPGTRLLVL.